A selection of T cell receptor beta chains follows, all from one sample in a study of cytomegalovirus exposure and HLA in healthy donors. TCRdb keeps only in-frame clones here, not all; method: immunoSEQ multiplex PCR. The sample lists around 130,000 clones, 65% to 80% occurring once. Sequenced: PBMCs. Every receptor here comes from a woman aged 40 to 50 in good health and CMV-seronegative. The CDR3 runs from the conserved cysteine through the conserved F or W. D genes are given only for firm matches. Rows may omit the clone size; those that give it use once, few, many or a size class.

size,V,J,D,DNA,CDR3
.,TRBV27,TRBJ2-2,TRBD2,TGTGCCAGCAGTTTTCTGCGGGGGGGCGACACCGGGGAGCTGTTTTTT,CASSFLRGGDTGELFF
few,TRBV19,TRBJ1-1,.,TGTGCCAGTACCCTCCTCCCAGGGACTGAAGCTTTCTTT,CASTLLPGTEAFF
few,TRBV11-1,TRBJ1-4,.,TGTGCCAGCAGCTTAAGCCGAAGCAACGAAAAACTGTTTTTT,CASSLSRSNEKLFF
.,TRBV28,TRBJ2-3,TRBD2,TGTGCCACGGGGGGGGGAGATACGCAGTATTTT,CATGGGDTQYF
once,TRBV18,TRBJ2-2,TRBD2,TGTGCCAGCTCACCCGGACTAGCGAACACCGGGGAGCTGTTTTTT,CASSPGLANTGELFF
.,TRBV27,TRBJ2-7,TRBD1,TGTGCCAGCAGTGCAGGACAGGGCATCAGTCGCTACGAGCAGTACTTC,CASSAGQGISRYEQYF
few,TRBV5-4,TRBJ2-7,.,TGTGCCAGCAGCGGCATTGATGACAGGCAGACCTACGAGCAGTACTTC,CASSGIDDRQTYEQYF
.,TRBV11-3,TRBJ2-1,TRBD1,TGTGCCAGCAGCTCACGTCCCGGGACAGGGAATGAGCAGTTCTTC,CASSSRPGTGNEQFF
.,TRBV6-1,TRBJ2-5,TRBD2,TGTGCCAGCATTCCGGGAGGGTTTCAAGAGACCCAGTACTTC,CASIPGGFQETQYF
.,TRBV11-3,TRBJ1-2,TRBD1,TGTGCCAGCAGCTTAGCCGGGACAGGGAGGGGGGCTAACTATGGCTACACCTTC,CASSLAGTGRGANYGYTF
.,TRBV28,TRBJ2-2,TRBD2,TGTGCCAGCAGTCGACTAGCGGGAGGGAAGAACACCGGGGAGCTGTTTTTT,CASSRLAGGKNTGELFF
.,TRBV4-1,TRBJ1-1,.,TGCGCCAGCAGCCAGGACTCGACCTTTGAAGCTTTCTTT,CASSQDSTFEAFF
.,TRBV7-9,TRBJ1-1,.,TGTGCCAGCAGCTCCCCCGGGGGGGAAGCTTTCTTT,CASSSPGGEAFF
.,TRBV19,TRBJ2-5,.,TGTGCCAGTAGTATTGGCCTCCGGGGGCAAGAGACCCAGTACTTC,CASSIGLRGQETQYF
.,TRBV2,TRBJ2-5,TRBD1,TGTGCCACACCGGGACAGCCTCCTGAGACCCAGTACTTC,CATPGQPPETQYF
.,TRBV6-5,TRBJ2-6,.,TGTGCCAGCGGGCAGGGGAGCGGGGCCAACGGCCTGACTTTC,CASGQGSGANGLTF
.,TRBV27,TRBJ1-5,TRBD1,TGTGCCACCTCGACAGGGTCGGGTCGCGGCGGTCAGCCCCAGCATTTT,CATSTGSGRGGQPQHF
.,TRBV9,TRBJ1-1,TRBD1,TGTGCCAGCAGCGTAAGTACAGGGGCCAACACTGAAGCTTTCTTT,CASSVSTGANTEAFF
.,TRBV9,TRBJ2-1,.,TGTGCCAGCAGCGTAAGGCTAGCCTACAATGAGCAGTTCTTC,CASSVRLAYNEQFF
.,TRBV11-2,TRBJ1-5,.,TGTGCCAGCAGCTTAGCGGGACACCGAGATCAGCCCCAGCATTTT,CASSLAGHRDQPQHF
.,TRBV7-8,TRBJ2-7,.,TGTGCCAGCAGCCCTACCGACTACGAGCAGTACTTC,CASSPTDYEQYF
.,TRBV4-1,TRBJ1-1,.,TGCGCCACCCGAGGCGGGGGGGGCACTGAAGCTTTCTTT,CATRGGGGTEAFF
.,TRBV19,TRBJ2-1,.,TGTGCCAGTAGTTATATGGTGGTCGGCGGCTCCTACAATGAGCAGTTCTTC,CASSYMVVGGSYNEQFF
.,TRBV5-1,TRBJ2-7,TRBD1,TGCGCCAGCAGCTCGGGACAGGGAAGGGTCGAGCAGTACTTC,CASSSGQGRVEQYF
once,TRBV25-1,TRBJ2-7,TRBD1,TGTGCCAGCAGTGACCGACAGGGGGCCCACGAGCAGTACTTC,CASSDRQGAHEQYF
.,TRBV6-1,TRBJ2-3,TRBD1,TGTGCCAGCGGGATGACAGGGGCCGGCACAGATACGCAGTATTTT,CASGMTGAGTDTQYF
.,TRBV6-1,TRBJ1-1,TRBD1,TGTGCCAGCAGTGAAGGGGGGTACAGGGGAGGTGACACTGAAGCTTTCTTT,CASSEGGYRGGDTEAFF
.,TRBV7-3,TRBJ2-3,TRBD2,TGTGCCAGCAGCTCCACGGAACTCCGACTAGCGAGAGATACGCAGTATTTT,CASSSTELRLARDTQYF
.,TRBV27,TRBJ1-5,TRBD1,TGTGCCAGCAGCTGGGACAGGGCCCAGCCCCAGCATTTT,CASSWDRAQPQHF
.,TRBV6-1,TRBJ2-1,TRBD2,TGTGCCAGCAGTGAAAGCGGGGCTGGCTACAATGAGCAGTTCTTC,CASSESGAGYNEQFF
.,TRBV5-4,TRBJ1-2,.,TGTGCCAGCAGCCAAGCCCTTGATACCCACTATGGCTACACCTTC,CASSQALDTHYGYTF
.,TRBV7-8,TRBJ1-6,.,TGTGCCAGCAGCTTAGGAACCCTTAGCCCCCTCCACTTT,CASSLGTLSPLHF
.,TRBV2,TRBJ1-4,TRBD1,TGTGCCAGCAGTTCACAGGGGGCAACTAATGAAAAACTGTTTTTT,CASSSQGATNEKLFF
.,TRBV9,TRBJ1-2,TRBD1,TGTGCCAGCAGCGTAGGGGGAGGGACAGGCTATGGCTACACCTTC,CASSVGGGTGYGYTF
few,TRBV28,TRBJ2-7,TRBD1,TGTGCCAGCAGCCCGGGACAGGGCAGGTCCTACGAGCAGTACTTC,CASSPGQGRSYEQYF